Sequencing of this T cell receptor beta chain was carried out in a study of blood T cell repertoires in COVID-19. Across the whole study: Samples representing acute and convalescent COVID-19 were sourced from the United States, Italy and Spain. PBMCs, B-cell-depleted T cells, or T cells were the source of the cDNA or gDNA that made up the material.

It was during active infection that Seattle patients were enrolled and then longitudinally followed. V lost 6 bases and J 4 bases, leaving 22 bases between the germline ends. Germline V lookup: CDR1 SNHLY, CDR2 FYNNEI. The CDR3 has 16 residues. The table came from immunoSEQ multiplex PCR; TCRdb's copy has only in-frame clones and leaves some out. The profile shows 140,000 to 150,000 clones, around 83% of them singletons. The source is a young man with COVID-19, enrolled during active disease. The specimen was peripheral blood. The chain has TRBV2 and TRBJ2-7, with D tentatively TRBD2 (6 bases). CDR3 nucleotides: TGTGCCAGCAGCGGATCCGGGGGAGTAAGAAAATACGAGCAGTACTTC. This translates into CASSGSGGVRKYEQYF.